This passage covers 30 T cell receptor beta chains from one sample sequenced in a study of shared T cell receptors in the human thymus. Libraries were prepared by immunoSEQ multiplex PCR; TCRdb keeps only in-frame clonotypes and omits some of them. The table shows about 500,000 clones, with about 84% occurring only once. These data were also filed under a second study, of human thymus T cells.

Sequenced: thymocytes. These receptors were collected from a boy under two years old with a congenital heart defect.

V gene TRBV28 combines with J gene TRBJ2-6; D call uncertain. With 5 bases removed from V and 0 bases from J, the gap between germline ends came to 11 bases. This CDR3 comprises 16 residues. Germline lookup yields CDR1 MDHEN and CDR2 SYDVKM. Here the CDR3 reads CASSQTDRSGANVLTF. As DNA, the CDR3 is TGTGCCAGCAGTCAAACAGACCGCTCTGGGGCCAACGTCCTGACTTTC.

The chain couples TRBV30 to TRBJ1-5; 7 bases are shared with TRBD1. After removal of 0 bases from V and 4 bases from J, the junction contained 3 bases not matched to a gene. CDR3 size: 14 residues. Looked up from germline, CDR1 is GTSNPN and CDR2 is SVGIG (reference sequence). For the CDR3, the DNA is TGTGCCTGGAGTGTCCGGACAGGTAATCAGCCCCAGCATTTT. It translates to CAWSVRTGNQPQHF.

The J gene is TRBJ2-5, the V gene TRBV27; D uncertain. The germline gives CDR1 MNHEY, CDR2 SMNVEV (reference sequence). This CDR3 is built from 11 residues. Trimming left V 6 bases short and J 5 bases short, with 7 bases between. The CDR3: CASRGAETQYF. CDR3 DNA: TGTGCCAGCAGAGGAGCCGAGACCCAGTACTTC.

The chain is built from TRBV5-6 and TRBJ2-7; TRBD2 matches 8 bases. The CDR3 contains 17 residues. V lost 5 bases, J lost 4 bases, and 17 bases stayed unmatched. CDR1 SGHDT and CDR2 YYEEEE come from the germline V gene. The CDR3 region is CASRGGTRGEDQYEQYF. CDR3 DNA: TGTGCCAGCAGGGGAGGGACTAGAGGTGAGGATCAGTACGAGCAGTACTTC.

The chain combines TRBV15 with TRBJ2-7; TRBD2 aligns across 11 bases. Germline lookup yields CDR1 LNHNV and CDR2 YYDKDF (reference sequence). Trimming at V came to 2 bases and at J to 3 bases, leaving 21 bases not matched to a gene. The CDR3 consists of 21 residues. The chain's CDR3 is CATSRIRPQLHRLAGSYEQYF. Here the CDR3 DNA reads TGTGCCACCAGCAGAATAAGACCTCAACTACACCGACTAGCGGGGAGCTACGAGCAGTACTTC.

This clone appeared a few times. J is TRBJ1-2 and V is TRBV7-9, with D possibly TRBD1 on 6 matching bases. The CDR3 loop spans 14 amino acids. The V end was cut by 8 bases, the J end by 2 bases, with 15 bases between. Germline V gene lookup returns CDR1 SEHNR and CDR2 FQNEAQ (reference sequence). The CDR3, as DNA: TGTGCCAGCCGCCCCAAAGGACAGAACTATGGCTACACCTTC. It encodes CASRPKGQNYGYTF.

The rearrangement uses TRBV5-1 and TRBJ1-3; 9 bases align to TRBD1. This CDR3 contains 17 residues. Unmatched junction bases numbered 8, after V lost 4 bases and J lost 0 bases. The germline gives CDR1 SGHRS, CDR2 YFSETQ. This CDR3 is CASSATGTGHSGNTIYF. In DNA form, the CDR3 reads TGCGCCAGCAGCGCCACCGGGACAGGGCACTCTGGAAACACCATATATTTT.

V is TRBV6-6 and J is TRBJ1-4, with 8 bases fitting TRBD1. V gave up 4 bases and J gave up 6 bases; unmatched junction bases: 4. CDR3 length: 14 amino acids. CDR1 MNHNY and CDR2 SVGAGI come from the germline V gene (reference sequence). DNA for the CDR3: TGTGCCAGCAGTTCGGGACAGGAAGATGAAAAACTGTTTTTT. This codes for CASSSGQEDEKLFF.

This clone has only a few counts. CDR3 loop: CASSQEEERDSEQYF. The CDR3 DNA reads as TGCGCCAGCAGCCAAGAGGAGGAGCGGGACTCCGAGCAGTACTTC. The genes are TRBV4-3 and TRBJ2-7; the match to TRBD2 covers 7 bases. Unmatched junction bases numbered 8, after V lost 0 bases and J lost 6 bases. The germline gives CDR1 LGHNA, CDR2 YSLEER. The CDR3 extends over 15 amino acids.

The rearrangement uses TRBV14 and TRBJ2-1; TRBD2 aligns across 10 bases. This CDR3 contains 17 residues. The germline V gene encodes CDR1 SGHDN and CDR2 FVKESK. V shed 0 bases, J shed 5 bases, and the junction held 7 bases outside the gene matches. This chain's CDR3 is CASSQDLGTSVDNEQFF. Written as DNA, the CDR3 is TGTGCCAGCAGCCAAGATCTCGGGACTAGCGTGGACAATGAGCAGTTCTTC.

The DNA of the CDR3 is TGCGCCAGCAGCCAAGTAGTAGGCGGGAGGGGGCATGAGCAGTACTTC. This sequence encodes CASSQVVGGRGHEQYF. The rearrangement uses TRBV4-3 and TRBJ2-7, with 9 nucleotides matching TRBD2. With 1 base clipped from V and 7 bases from J, the junction kept 11 bases outside the gene matches. CDR3 size: 16 residues. Germline CDR1 reads LGHNA; CDR2 reads YSLEER.

The chain joins TRBV5-6 to TRBJ2-5, with 9 nucleotides matching TRBD2. Germline CDR1 and CDR2: SGHDT and YYEEEE. The CDR3 spans 17 residues. V trimming: 2 bases; J trimming: 5 bases; junction bases outside the gene matches: 13. The CDR3 nucleotides are TGTGCCAGCAGCTTAACTGTAGCGGGAGATATTGTGGAGACCCAGTACTTC. Translated, it gives CASSLTVAGDIVETQYF.

This clone showed up just once. The genes are TRBV4-3 and TRBJ1-2; D unresolved. The germline V gene has CDR1 LGHNA and CDR2 YSLEER. The CDR3 consists of 15 residues. Trimming removed 4 bases from V and 4 bases from J, with 16 bases in between. The CDR3 DNA sequence: TGCGCCAGCAGCCTATCCTGGCCGCTTCCCTATGGCTACACCTTC. Translating it yields CASSLSWPLPYGYTF.

The rearrangement uses TRBV28 and TRBJ2-7; D is perhaps TRBD1 (6 bases). CDR3 length equals 16 residues. V lost 3 bases to trimming and J lost 0 bases, with 15 bases between them. The germline CDR1 and CDR2 sequences are MDHEN and SYDVKM. The DNA for the CDR3 is TGTGCCAGCAGTTTTAGCCCCCAGGGGAGCTCCTACGAGCAGTACTTC. Translation gives CASSFSPQGSSYEQYF.

This rearrangement joins TRBV28 to TRBJ2-7, with no clear D. In germline, CDR1 is MDHEN, CDR2 SYDVKM. The CDR3 runs 15 residues. V was cut by 4 bases and J by 3 bases, with 16 bases left in between. CDR3 residues: CASSSLDYGYYEQYF. The DNA of the CDR3 is TGTGCCAGCAGTTCGCTCGATTACGGTTACTACGAGCAGTACTTC.

J is TRBJ1-4 and V is TRBV5-6; TRBD1 aligns across 7 bases. V lost 0 bases, J lost 3 bases, and 5 bases stayed unmatched. The CDR3 extends over 16 amino acids. Per the germline V gene, CDR1 is SGHDT and CDR2 is YYEEEE. The CDR3 nucleotides read TGTGCCAGCAGCTTGGCCAAGGGGGCGGCTAATGAAAAACTGTTTTTT. This translates into CASSLAKGAANEKLFF. The full variable domain, completed using reference TRBV5-6 and TRBJ1-4, is DAGVTQSPTHLIKTRGQQVTLRCSPKSGHDTVSWYQQALGQGPQFIFQYYEEEERQRGNFPDRFSGHQFPNYSSELNVNALLLGDSALYLCASSLAKGAANEKLFFGSGTQLSVL.

The rearrangement uses TRBV27 and TRBJ2-7; TRBD1 agrees at 11 bases. The V segment lost 2 bases and the J segment 5 bases; nucleotides outside the gene matches: 8. The CDR3 sequence is 16 residues long. Germline CDR1 MNHEY, CDR2 SMNVEV (reference sequence). The CDR3 is CASSLGDRGSWDEQYF. The DNA of the CDR3 is TGTGCCAGCAGTTTAGGGGACAGGGGGTCTTGGGACGAGCAGTACTTC.

This chain uses TRBV5-6 with TRBJ2-7; D is possibly TRBD1 (5 bases). The V and J ends lost 5 bases and 3 bases respectively, with 21 bases between them. Germline V gene sequence: CDR1 SGHDT, CDR2 YYEEEE. This CDR3 has 16 amino acids. CDR3 sequence reads: CASRIHRTPFYYEQYF. The CDR3 bases are TGTGCCAGCAGGATCCATAGGACACCCTTTTACTACGAGCAGTACTTC.

V gene TRBV5-8 combines with J gene TRBJ2-3, with D perhaps TRBD2 (6 bases). This CDR3 is built from 15 residues. Germline loops: CDR1 SGHTS, CDR2 YDEGEE. V shed 4 bases and J shed 1 base, with 13 bases lying between them. The CDR3 nucleotides read TGTGCCAGCAGCGCCACTAGCCTACGCACAGATACGCAGTATTTT. The encoded protein is CASSATSLRTDTQYF. Full variable domain (missing parts from reference TRBV5-8 and TRBJ2-3): EAGVTQSPTHLIKTRGQQATLRCSPISGHTSVYWYQQALGLGLQFLLWYDEGEERNRGNFPPRFSGRQFPNYSSELNVNALELEDSALYLCASSATSLRTDTQYFGPGTRLTVL.

The chain recombines TRBV27 with TRBJ1-5; TRBD1 matches at 7 bases. The CDR3 runs to 18 residues. V dropped 2 bases and J dropped 0; count of bases not matched to a gene: 10. From germline, CDR1 is MNHEY and CDR2 SMNVEV (reference sequence). The CDR3 DNA follows: TGTGCCAGCAGTTTAGACCCGGGGACAGAGGATAGCAATCAGCCCCAGCATTTT. It specifies CASSLDPGTEDSNQPQHF.

This clone has just a few counts. The chain couples TRBV28 to TRBJ2-5; D ambiguous. V was pared by 8 bases and J by 1 base, with 8 bases between. The germline V gene has CDR1 MDHEN and CDR2 SYDVKM. This CDR3 comprises 12 residues. The CDR3 is CASGQFQETQYF. Written as DNA, the CDR3 is TGTGCCAGCGGGCAGTTCCAAGAGACCCAGTACTTC.

The chain employs TRBV4-3 and TRBJ1-2, with a weak D call TRBD1 (5 bases). The CDR3 runs 15 residues. Per germline, CDR1 LGHNA and CDR2 YSLEER. V lost 2 bases and J 4 bases, leaving 14 bases between the germline ends. Here the CDR3 DNA reads TGCGCCAGCAGCCAATCCCGACAGTCAGGCTATGGCTACACCTTC. Protein sequence: CASSQSRQSGYGYTF.

This clone appeared a few times. V and J are TRBV14 and TRBJ2-1, with D uncertain. The V gene's germline CDR1 is SGHDN and CDR2 FVKESK. Deletions cut 4 bases from V and 6 bases from J, with 16 bases between. This CDR3 has 15 residues. The CDR3 region is CASSPYRAHVNEQFF. The CDR3 DNA reads as TGTGCCAGCAGCCCCTATCGAGCGCACGTCAATGAGCAGTTCTTC.

A single count supports this clone. CDR3 bases: TGTGCCAGCAGAGAACTAGCGGGAGGGGCAACCTACGAGCAGTACTTC. Its protein product is CASRELAGGATYEQYF. V usage is TRBV27 and J usage is TRBJ2-7, with 13 bases aligning to TRBD2. Germline assignment: CDR1 MNHEY and CDR2 SMNVEV (reference sequence). The CDR3 extends over 16 amino acids. The junction had 7 bases not matched to a gene; V was cut back by 6 bases and J by 2 bases.

This clone occurred once. This chain links TRBV5-1 with TRBJ2-1; D is perhaps TRBD2 (5 bases). Germline V gives CDR1 SGHRS, CDR2 YFSETQ. V lost 2 bases to trimming and J lost 8 bases, with 17 bases between them. This CDR3 contains 15 residues. CDR3 coding DNA: TGCGCCAGCAGCTTCCCGGGTCCCGGGGTCGATGAGCAGTTCTTC. Protein: CASSFPGPGVDEQFF.

The V call is TRBV28, the J call TRBJ1-2; TRBD1 might be the D (6 bases). Germline lookup yields CDR1 MDHEN and CDR2 SYDVKM. V gave up 6 bases and J gave up 4 bases, with 18 bases separating them. The CDR3 sequence is 15 residues long. DNA of the CDR3: TGTGCCAGCAGGGAGCCGGGGGGCGCAATCTATGGCTACACCTTC. Translating it yields CASREPGGAIYGYTF.

The J gene is TRBJ2-7, the V gene TRBV18; D unclear. The CDR3 is 16 amino acids. Trimming removed 2 bases at V and 0 bases at J, with 14 bases between. Germline assignment: CDR1 KGHSH and CDR2 LQKENI. The CDR3 reads CASSPASPRPSYEQYF. The CDR3 DNA is TGTGCCAGCTCACCAGCGTCCCCCCGTCCCTCCTACGAGCAGTACTTC.

The chain uses TRBV4-1 and TRBJ2-1; D is perhaps TRBD2 (6 bases). Germline values: CDR1 MGHRA, CDR2 YSYEKL. There are 14 residues in the CDR3. The germline V and J ends were trimmed by 8 bases and 0 bases, with 11 bases remaining between them. The CDR3 coding sequence is TGCGCCAGCTCCGGGACTGTCTCCTACAATGAGCAGTTCTTC. It specifies CASSGTVSYNEQFF.

This clone was picked up a small number of times. The chain is built from TRBV9 and TRBJ2-3; D possibly corresponds to TRBD2 (5 bases). V lost 0 bases to trimming and J lost 5 bases, with 16 bases between them. Germline V gene lookup returns CDR1 SGDLS and CDR2 YYNGEE. The length of the CDR3 is 16 residues. The CDR3 region is CASSVGWERFGDTQYF. The CDR3 coding sequence is TGTGCCAGCAGCGTAGGGTGGGAGAGGTTCGGAGATACGCAGTATTTT.

The V and J genes are TRBV27 and TRBJ1-1; 7 bases align to TRBD1. Germline CDR1 is MNHEY and CDR2 is SMNVEV (reference sequence). The CDR3 covers 15 residues. V lost 6 bases and J lost 0; bases outside the gene matches: 7. In DNA, the CDR3 is TGTGCCAGCAGGCTGAAGACAGGGATGAACACTGAAGCTTTCTTT. Residues: CASRLKTGMNTEAFF.